This TCR beta chain was obtained from a study of metastatic and nonmetastatic thyroid tumors. The overall study: For malignant and benign thyroid patients, tumor or nodule tissue and blood were the sources whose repertoires were compared. Whole-study findings and limits: Malignant tumors reportedly showed significantly higher TCR beta diversity than benign nodules in both blood and tumor.

Until they underwent thyroid surgery, no patient had received any treatment. Regarding this clone: Antigen: not known.

How the authors handled the data: Variation in CDR3 across clinicopathological groups served as the basis for constructing a distant-metastasis classifier in papillary thyroid cancer. TCRdb re-called clones from the PCR reads using MiXCR. The V and J calls and clone size are TCRdb's, not the authors'. The sample contains approximately 15,000 clones, roughly a quarter of which appear only once. Per germline, CDR1 MGHRA and CDR2 YSYEKL. V was clipped by 2 bases and J by 7 bases; unmatched bases: 8. The CDR3 totals 16 residues. V usage is TRBV4-1 and J usage is TRBJ2-7, with 13 nucleotides matching TRBD2. This clonotype was obtained from a female donor with papillary thyroid cancer or a benign thyroid nodule (not recorded which). Some clones in this sample may be carry-over from other donors' samples. Specimen: adjacent normal tissue. CDR3 sequence (DNA): TGCGCCAGCAGCCAATTATGGACTAGCGGGAGCAGAGAGCAGTACTTC. As protein: CASSQLWTSGSREQYF.